The clone carrying this T cell receptor (beta chain) was recorded a few times. The CDR3 spans 14 residues. CDR1 is SGHDT, CDR2 YYEEEE, per germline. Trimming left V 6 bases short and J 0 bases short, with 12 bases between. Via MiXCR, TCRdb re-called the RT-PCR reads, giving one row per CDR3 protein. The sample includes about 680,000 distinct CDR3 sequences, 11% to 15% seen only once; the top ten take 3% to 4.5%. The clonotype originates from a female donor in good health, serving as a healthy control. The chain combines TRBV5-6 with TRBJ1-1; a possible D gene is TRBD1 (5 bases). Specimen: memory CD4+ T cells from blood. CDR3 DNA: TGTGCCAGCAACCCGGGGCTGATGAACACTGAAGCTTTCTTT. It yields the protein CASNPGLMNTEAFF.